These 25 T cell receptor beta chains came from one sample sequenced in a study of shared clonotypes between healthy human individuals. Sequencing was performed with immunoSEQ multiplex PCR; in TCRdb, only in-frame clones are kept and a portion is missing. The sample records about 340,000 clones, about 73% being singletons. The sequencing sample was made of memory CD4+ T cells sorted from blood. Subset here: CD45RA-negative fraction. The receptor set was obtained from a man between 25 and 39 years old in good health.

The genes are TRBV5-4 and TRBJ2-3, with no clear D. The CDR3 has 15 residues. V dropped 9 bases and J dropped 4 bases, with 21 bases sitting between them. CDR1 SGHNT and CDR2 YYREEE come from the germline V gene (reference sequence). CDR3 residues: CATTPPGVKSDTQYF. The CDR3, as DNA: TGTGCCACCACCCCCCCCGGAGTCAAATCAGATACGCAGTATTTT.

This sequence joins TRBV28 and TRBJ1-3, with 7 bases fitting TRBD1. V trimming: 0 bases; J trimming: 3 bases; junction bases outside the gene matches: 2. Germline CDR1 and CDR2: MDHEN and SYDVKM. The CDR3 runs to 15 residues. The CDR3 DNA reads TGTGCCAGCAGTTTATGGACAGGGAGTGGAAACACCATATATTTT. Its translation is CASSLWTGSGNTIYF.

This sequence joins TRBV2 and TRBJ2-5, with TRBD2 matching over 13 bases. The CDR3 runs 16 residues. The V gene end was trimmed by 5 bases and the J gene end by 5 bases; junction bases not matched to a gene: 8. Germline V gives CDR1 SNHLY, CDR2 FYNNEI. CDR3 in amino acids: CASSPRTSGSLETQYF. CDR3 in DNA: TGTGCCAGCAGTCCCCGGACTAGCGGGAGTCTCGAGACCCAGTACTTC.

The chain employs TRBV5-6 and TRBJ1-3; tentative D call: TRBD1 (5 bases). The CDR3 loop spans 14 amino acids. Trimming pared 3 bases from V and 4 bases from J, leaving 11 bases between. From germline, CDR1 is SGHDT and CDR2 YYEEEE. The CDR3 loop reads CASSWGVTGNTIYF. The CDR3 nucleotides read TGTGCCAGCAGCTGGGGGGTTACAGGAAACACCATATATTTT.

The rearrangement joins TRBV10-3 to TRBJ2-6; 8 nucleotides line up with TRBD2. V was pared by 4 bases and J by 4 bases, with 3 bases of the junction left unmatched. Per the germline V gene, CDR1 is ENHRY and CDR2 is SYGVKD. The length of the CDR3 is 15 residues. CDR3 DNA: TGTGCCATCAGTGGTAGCGGGACCGGGGCCAACGTCCTGACTTTC. This codes for CAISGSGTGANVLTF.

This chain links TRBV2 with TRBJ1-4; TRBD1 matches at 9 bases. Trimming took 6 bases from V and 3 from J; bases not matched to a gene: 2. The CDR3 length is 14 residues. The germline CDR1 and CDR2 sequences are SNHLY and FYNNEI. In nucleotides, the CDR3 is TGTGCCAGCAGGAGGACAGGGGCTAATGAAAAACTGTTTTTT. This encodes CASRRTGANEKLFF.

The chain recombines TRBV6-6 with TRBJ2-3; D unresolved. The CDR3 loop spans 13 amino acids. CDR1 and CDR2 (germline): MNHNY, SVGAGI (reference sequence). V lost 2 bases, J lost 10 bases, and 13 bases lay in between. The CDR3 DNA sequence: TGTGCCAGCAGTTACGAGGCTAAACTGCCGCAGTATTTT. This sequence encodes CASSYEAKLPQYF.

The V call is TRBV27, the J call TRBJ2-7; D ambiguous. Germline V gene lookup returns CDR1 MNHEY and CDR2 SMNVEV (reference sequence). With 5 bases removed from V and 0 bases from J, the gap between germline ends came to 11 bases. There are 14 residues in the CDR3. The CDR3 region is CASSPRYNSYEQYF. The CDR3 DNA sequence: TGTGCCAGCAGTCCCCGCTACAACTCCTACGAGCAGTACTTC.

The gene calls are TRBV7-2 and TRBJ2-2, with 8 bases aligning to TRBD1. CDR3 length: 13 residues. V lost 5 bases, J lost 7 bases, and 3 bases stayed unmatched. Germline loops: CDR1 SGHTA, CDR2 FQGNSA. The CDR3 reads CASSRTGIGELFF. CDR3 nucleotide sequence: TGTGCCAGCAGCCGGACAGGGATCGGGGAGCTGTTTTTT.

This chain uses TRBV5-1 with TRBJ2-7; D is perhaps TRBD1 (6 bases). This CDR3 is 15 amino acids long. Deletions cut 2 bases from V and 3 bases from J, with 15 bases between. The germline gives CDR1 SGHRS, CDR2 YFSETQ. CDR3 sequence reads: CASSFSLKGGYEQYF. The CDR3 DNA is TGCGCCAGCAGCTTCTCCCTGAAAGGGGGCTACGAGCAGTACTTC.

The V call is TRBV19, the J call TRBJ2-5; 13 bases align to TRBD2. The junction had 5 bases not matched to a gene; V was cut back by 5 bases and J by 5 bases. The CDR3 has 15 amino acids. Germline V CDR1 and CDR2: LNHDA, SQIVND (reference sequence). Here the CDR3 reads CASSWTSGSGETQYF. CDR3 nucleotides: TGTGCCAGTAGTTGGACTAGCGGGAGCGGTGAGACCCAGTACTTC.

This clone was detected a few times. V usage is TRBV27 and J usage is TRBJ2-3, with a possible D match to TRBD2 (6 bases). CDR1 MNHEY and CDR2 SMNVEV come from the germline V gene (reference sequence). CDR3 length equals 13 residues. V was trimmed by 3 bases and J by 8 bases, leaving 12 bases between them. The CDR3 sequence is CASSFGGVPTQYF. DNA for the CDR3: TGTGCCAGCAGTTTTGGAGGGGTCCCTACGCAGTATTTT.

This clone has ten or more counts. The rearrangement joins TRBV18 to TRBJ2-1, with D unclear. Trimming took 0 bases from V and 7 from J, leaving 7 bases between them. CDR1 KGHSH and CDR2 LQKENI come from the germline V gene. The CDR3 contains 13 residues. The CDR3 protein is CASSPPNQNEQFF. The DNA of the CDR3 is TGTGCCAGCTCACCACCGAACCAGAATGAGCAGTTCTTC.

The V call is TRBV18, the J call TRBJ1-3; no firm D call. The CDR3 has 14 residues. In germline, CDR1 is KGHSH, CDR2 LQKENI. V was shortened by 3 bases and J by 4 bases, with 10 bases between the two germline ends. The DNA of the CDR3 is TGTGCCAGCTCACCCCCGGCAGTAGGAAACACCATATATTTT. This gives the protein CASSPPAVGNTIYF.

The CDR3 is CASSVAWDGVYGYTF. The CDR3 bases are TGTGCCAGCAGCGTAGCTTGGGACGGAGTCTATGGCTACACCTTC. J is TRBJ1-2 and V is TRBV9; possibly TRBD1 for D (5 bases). This CDR3 has 15 amino acids. V was clipped by 0 bases and J by 4 bases, with 13 bases between them. Germline CDR1 SGDLS, CDR2 YYNGEE.

V is TRBV5-4 and J is TRBJ2-7, with 10 bases aligning to TRBD1. V shed 1 base, J shed 6 bases, and the junction held 10 bases outside the gene matches. Looked up from germline, CDR1 is SGHNT and CDR2 is YYREEE (reference sequence). The CDR3 consists of 16 residues. CDR3: CASSLPRDRGRGEQYF. The CDR3 bases are TGTGCCAGCAGCTTGCCCCGGGACAGGGGAAGGGGCGAGCAGTACTTC.

This clone has a single count. This chain connects TRBV2 to TRBJ1-2; 7 positions match TRBD1. Trimming cost V 7 bases and J 1 base; bases outside gene matches: 3. Germline-derived CDR1 and CDR2 are SNHLY and FYNNEI. The CDR3 length is 13 residues. The CDR3 nucleotides are TGTGCCAGCACGGGACAGCTTAACTATGGCTACACCTTC. It codes for CASTGQLNYGYTF.

J is TRBJ2-7 and V is TRBV6-1; maybe TRBD2 (6 bases). Per germline, CDR1 MNHNS and CDR2 SASEGT. V was cut by 0 bases and J by 4 bases, with 22 bases left in between. This CDR3 contains 18 residues. The CDR3 coding sequence is TGTGCCAGCAGTGAAGCAGGGGCCGGTTGGGCGGGATCTTACGAGCAGTACTTC. It specifies CASSEAGAGWAGSYEQYF.

V is TRBV5-1 and J is TRBJ1-2; possibly TRBD1 for D (6 bases). The germline V gene has CDR1 SGHRS and CDR2 YFSETQ. This CDR3 spans 13 amino acids. The ends were cut back, 4 bases at V and 2 bases at J, with 9 bases in the middle. This CDR3 reads CASSRGANYGYTF. CDR3 in DNA: TGCGCCAGCAGCAGGGGGGCGAACTATGGCTACACCTTC.

The chain is built from TRBV5-1 and TRBJ2-1; D unresolved. Germline-derived CDR1 and CDR2 are SGHRS and YFSETQ. This CDR3 comprises 16 residues. V was clipped by 2 bases and J by 0 bases, with 12 bases between them. As DNA, the CDR3 is TGCGCCAGCAGCTTAGGTACGCGAGCCTCCTACAATGAGCAGTTCTTC. Translated: CASSLGTRASYNEQFF.

The chain uses TRBV5-5 and TRBJ2-7; no firm D call. CDR1 and CDR2 from the germline V gene are SGHKS and YYEKEE (reference sequence). Trimming pared 0 bases from V and 3 bases from J, leaving 7 bases between. The CDR3 loop spans 13 amino acids. CDR3 DNA: TGTGCCAGCAGCTTGGGGACGTACTACGAGCAGTACTTC. This codes for CASSLGTYYEQYF.

The CDR3 sequence is CASSEEVDEQYF. The CDR3 DNA reads as TGTGCCAGCAGTGAAGAAGTTGACGAGCAGTACTTC. The chain combines TRBV6-1 with TRBJ2-7; D not certain. The CDR3 runs 12 residues. Germline V gene data show CDR1 as MNHNS and CDR2 as SASEGT. V shed 1 base and J shed 5 bases, with 6 bases lying between them.

The CDR3 sequence is CASSSPQANTGELFF. The DNA for the CDR3 is TGTGCCAGCAGCTCCCCCCAAGCGAACACCGGGGAGCTGTTTTTT. The chain is built from TRBV7-9 and TRBJ2-2; D is ambiguous. The germline V gene has CDR1 SEHNR and CDR2 FQNEAQ (reference sequence). V was cut by 4 bases and J by 0 bases, with 9 bases left in between. The CDR3 totals 15 residues. The complete variable domain, with remaining parts taken from reference TRBV7-9 and TRBJ2-2, reads DTGVSQNPRHKITKRGQNVTFRCDPISEHNRLYWYRQTLGQGPEFLTYFQNEAQLEKSRLLSDRFSAERPKGSFSTLEIQRTEQGDSAMYLCASSSPQANTGELFFGEGSRLTVL.

The chain is built from TRBV19 and TRBJ1-1, with D tentatively TRBD1 (5 bases). The V end lost 4 bases, the J end lost 0 bases, and 6 bases lay between the germline ends. Germline CDR1 reads LNHDA; CDR2 reads SQIVND (reference sequence). The CDR3 has 13 amino acids. Here the CDR3 reads CASSTTVNTEAFF. CDR3 DNA sequence: TGTGCCAGTAGTACGACAGTGAACACTGAAGCTTTCTTT.

Of note for this clone: The same CDR3 can be traced to other DNA sequences in this sample. This chain joins TRBV5-4 and TRBJ2-7, with D possibly being TRBD1 (6 bases). The ends were cut back, 0 bases at V and 0 bases at J, with 16 bases in the middle. This CDR3 has 17 amino acids. Germline CDR1 reads SGHNT; CDR2 reads YYREEE (reference sequence). The CDR3 nucleotides are TGTGCCAGCAGCTTGGGTGTAGGGGGTCAGGGCTCCTACGAGCAGTACTTC. Translating it yields CASSLGVGGQGSYEQYF.